This T cell receptor beta chain was sequenced during a study of Ad26.COV2.S vaccination and SARS-CoV-2 variants. Study summary: Enrolled in COV1001, the donor was in the Ad26.COV2.S trial arm, which received the vaccine. Doses of Ad26.COV2.S were injected into muscle once or twice, 56 days apart. Study-level results: People who got the vaccine had more spike-specific TCR breadth than people who got placebo.

Treatment described: roughly 19 received Ad26.COV2.S at low or high dose, single or two shots; 5 received placebo; per-sample allocation not given. Following the first vaccine or placebo injection, samples were taken on day 63. The assay was immunoSEQ multiplex PCR, and TCRdb's table has in-frame clones only and misses some. The sample records 380,000 or so clones, around 88% being singletons. Trimming took off 3 bases at V and 5 bases at J, with 18 bases between the two ends. CDR1 and CDR2 (germline): KGHDR, SFDVKD. The CDR3 is made up of 17 amino acids. With regard to this clone: Antigen specificity is unknown.

This chain joins TRBV24-1 and TRBJ2-2; D might be TRBD2 (6 bases). This receptor was identified in a person between 18 and 59 years old who received the Ad26.COV2.S COVID-19 vaccine or a placebo. The source was peripheral blood, collected in a trial of Ad26.COV2.S vaccine versus placebo. This chain's CDR3 is CATSDLPPGVGTGELFF. CDR3 nucleotide sequence: TGTGCCACCAGTGATCTCCCTCCGGGAGTGGGAACCGGGGAGCTGTTTTTT.